This T cell receptor (beta chain) came from a study of T cell responses to AZD1222 COVID-19 vaccine. V lost 6 bases and J 5 bases, leaving 19 bases between the germline ends. Germline values: CDR1 MNHEY, CDR2 SVGAGI. This CDR3 contains 15 residues. Method: immunoSEQ multiplex PCR; TCRdb's copy keeps in-frame clones and lacks some. Of about 89,000 clones listed, 86% are singletons. This TCR derives from an adult who received the AZD1222 COVID-19 vaccine. The J gene is TRBJ1-1, the V gene TRBV6-5; D is perhaps TRBD1 (5 bases). The specimen comprised peripheral blood, sampled 28 days after the second AZD1222 dose. The CDR3 bases are TGTGCCAGCAGGTCCCAGGGTCCGAGCCATACTGAAGCTTTCTTT. Its translation is CASRSQGPSHTEAFF.